This T cell receptor beta chain is from a study of cytomegalovirus exposure and HLA in healthy donors. As concerns this clone: What it recognizes is unknown.

CDR1 and CDR2 from the germline V gene are DFQATT and SNEGSKA (reference sequence). With 6 bases removed from V and 6 bases from J, the gap between germline ends came to 8 bases. The CDR3 is 11 amino acids. General study findings and limits: In vitro data verified a few CMV-associated chains as specific for CMV antigens.

The study ran its PCR with 60 Vbeta and 13 Jbeta primers. In the authors' methods: As a later analysis found, there were approximately 80 million unique TCR beta chains, of which some 10 million were shared. Data came from immunoSEQ multiplex PCR; TCRdb stores just in-frame clones and leaves some out. V and J calls and clone size are as listed in that table; D and trimming were resolved from the DNA. The sample lists about 140,000 clones, under 80% occurring once. This rearrangement joins TRBV20-1 to TRBJ2-2; the D gene is possibly TRBD1 (5 bases). The receptor was isolated from a male donor in good health and CMV-seronegative. Input material: PBMCs. This CDR3 is CSAKGAGELFF. Here the CDR3 DNA reads TGCAGTGCCAAAGGGGCCGGGGAGCTGTTTTTT.